Listed here are 21 T cell receptor beta chains from one sample, sequenced in a study of CD8 T cells in Susac syndrome. Reverse transcription of about 0.5 to 1 ug RNA used random hexamers. TCRdb called the immunoSEQ multiplex PCR reads again in MiXCR, with one record for every CDR3 protein. The profile shows under 200,000 distinct CDR3 sequences, about 95% of them singletons. Sequencing was performed on CD8+ T cells from PBMCs. Every receptor here comes from a human donor with Susac syndrome.

The chain carries TRBV6-5 and TRBJ2-7; TRBD2 matches at 7 bases. In germline, CDR1 is MNHEY, CDR2 SVGAGI. The CDR3 runs to 14 residues. The ends lost 5 bases at V and 2 bases at J; junction bases unmatched: 6. The CDR3 region has the DNA TGTGCCAGCAGTCCCTTCGCGGGGGCCTACGAGCAGTACTTC. This codes for CASSPFAGAYEQYF.

This chain joins TRBV19 and TRBJ1-2, with TRBD1 matching 9 bases. Germline V gene sequence: CDR1 LNHDA, CDR2 SQIVND (reference sequence). The ends lost 10 bases at V and 7 bases at J; junction bases unmatched: 7. The CDR3 extends over 12 amino acids. CDR3 sequence (DNA): TGTGCCATAGGACAGGGGCGAAGTGGCTACACCTTC. Its protein product is CAIGQGRSGYTF.

A single count supports this clonotype. The rearrangement joins TRBV15 to TRBJ1-5, with D hard to call. Germline V gene data show CDR1 as LNHNV and CDR2 as YYDKDF (reference sequence). This CDR3 comprises 16 residues. The V gene lost 0 bases and the J gene lost 1 base, with 10 bases spanning the gap. CDR3 protein: CATSRDGMWSNQPQHF. As DNA, the CDR3 is TGTGCCACCAGCAGAGATGGGATGTGGAGCAATCAGCCCCAGCATTTT.

The genes are TRBV9 and TRBJ2-1; TRBD2 might be the D (5 bases). V was pared by 5 bases and J by 9 bases, with 21 bases between. CDR1 is SGDLS, CDR2 YYNGEE, per germline. The CDR3 totals 15 residues. The CDR3 DNA reads TGTGCCAGCAGAAACGGCCTAGGTCCGGCGGGTGAGCAGTTCTTC. Protein sequence: CASRNGLGPAGEQFF.

The CDR3 bases are TGCAGCACTACAGGGGGGGAGAGAAATGAGCAGTTCTTC. This gives the protein CSTTGGERNEQFF. This chain uses TRBV29-1 with TRBJ2-1; D is perhaps TRBD1 (8 bases). The length of the CDR3 is 13 residues. Trimming cost V 8 bases and J 7 bases, with 18 bases left between them. CDR1 is SQVTM, CDR2 ANQGSEA, per germline.

The gene calls are TRBV7-9 and TRBJ1-1, with a possible D match to TRBD1 (5 bases). This CDR3 has 13 residues. The germline V gene has CDR1 SEHNR and CDR2 FQNEAQ (reference sequence). V was trimmed by 4 bases and J by 3 bases, leaving 9 bases between them. The CDR3 DNA follows: TGTGCCAGCAGCTCTTGGGGGGACACTGAAGCTTTCTTT. It yields the protein CASSSWGDTEAFF.

This chain joins TRBV9 and TRBJ1-1; no reliable D call. This CDR3 region has 14 residues. With 4 bases removed from V and 0 bases from J, the gap between germline ends came to 10 bases. Looked up from germline, CDR1 is SGDLS and CDR2 is YYNGEE. The CDR3 DNA reads as TGTGCCAGCAGCCAAGGCGGGGTGAACACTGAAGCTTTCTTT. Residues: CASSQGGVNTEAFF.

The V gene is TRBV20-1, the J gene TRBJ2-7; unclear D gene. This CDR3 region has 14 residues. Germline V gene lookup returns CDR1 DFQATT and CDR2 SNEGSKA (reference sequence). The ends were cut back, 3 bases at V and 3 bases at J, with 15 bases in the middle. For the CDR3, the DNA is TGCAGTGCTAGGCCCGAAGGGTGGGGCTACGAGCAGTACTTC. Translating it yields CSARPEGWGYEQYF.

The chain links TRBV2 to TRBJ2-7; 8 nucleotides agree with TRBD1. Germline assignment: CDR1 SNHLY and CDR2 FYNNEI. The CDR3 extends over 13 amino acids. V lost 5 bases and J lost 4; bases outside the gene matches: 4. DNA for the CDR3: TGTGCCAGCAGTCAGACAGGGGAGTACGAGCAGTACTTC. Its translation is CASSQTGEYEQYF.

The chain combines TRBV7-9 with TRBJ2-3; 7 nucleotides agree with TRBD2. The CDR3 extends over 14 amino acids. V dropped 8 bases and J dropped 4; count of bases not matched to a gene: 9. CDR1 is SEHNR and CDR2 is FQNEAQ in the germline V gene (reference sequence). CDR3 sequence (DNA): TGTGCCAGCCCCCCCGGGGGGTCGGCAGATACGCAGTATTTT. This sequence encodes CASPPGGSADTQYF.

This rearrangement joins TRBV11-2 to TRBJ2-5; weak D call: TRBD2 (5 bases). Trimming shortened V by 2 bases and J by 1 base, and 11 bases separated the two germline ends. CDR1 SGHAT and CDR2 FQNNGV come from the germline V gene. CDR3 length: 15 amino acids. The CDR3 nucleotides read TGTGCCAGCAGCTTACAAGTCAGCGGCCAAGAGACCCAGTACTTC. It yields the protein CASSLQVSGQETQYF.

The chain couples TRBV29-1 to TRBJ2-7; perhaps D is TRBD1 or TRBD2 (5 bases each). Germline V gene lookup returns CDR1 SQVTM and CDR2 ANQGSEA. This CDR3 contains 15 residues. V lost 6 bases, J lost 2 bases, and 20 bases lay in between. CDR3 nucleotides: TGCAGCGTAGCCGTCCGGGACGGCAACCCCTACGAGCAGTACTTC. This translates into CSVAVRDGNPYEQYF.

This chain connects TRBV20-1 to TRBJ2-7, with TRBD2 matching 7 bases. The germline V gene has CDR1 DFQATT and CDR2 SNEGSKA (reference sequence). Unmatched junction bases numbered 6, after V lost 5 bases and J lost 2 bases. CDR3 size: 13 residues. DNA for the CDR3: TGCAGTGCTTTGGGGGGGGTAACCTACGAGCAGTACTTC. Its protein product is CSALGGVTYEQYF.

This chain connects TRBV7-8 to TRBJ2-7; 10 bases map to TRBD2. CDR1 and CDR2 (germline): SGHVS, FQNEAQ. Trimming at V came to 1 base and at J to 3 bases, leaving 9 bases not matched to a gene. The CDR3 runs 17 residues. CDR3 region: CASSLVAPTSGNYEQYF. The CDR3 nucleotides are TGTGCCAGCAGCTTAGTTGCCCCAACTAGCGGGAACTACGAGCAGTACTTC.

V gene TRBV29-1 combines with J gene TRBJ1-2; 7 bases are a match to TRBD1. The germline V gene has CDR1 SQVTM and CDR2 ANQGSEA. This CDR3 spans 12 amino acids. V lost 4 bases to trimming and J lost 4 bases; unmatched junction nucleotides: 3. Here the CDR3 DNA reads TGCAGCGTTGTGAGGGGGCCCTATGGCTACACCTTC. It is translated as CSVVRGPYGYTF.

In DNA, the CDR3 is TGTGCCTCCTCGGGGGACACTGAAGCTTTCTTT. Its protein is CASSGDTEAFF. The chain is built from TRBV11-2 and TRBJ1-1; D might be TRBD1 (5 bases). CDR3 length: 11 amino acids. Germline-derived CDR1 and CDR2 are SGHAT and FQNNGV. The V and J ends lost 11 bases and 3 bases respectively, with 10 bases between them.

For the CDR3, the DNA is TGTGCCTGGAGTGTACTCCCCCCCTCGGACATTCAGTACTTC. It codes for CAWSVLPPSDIQYF. The chain carries TRBV30 and TRBJ2-4; no clear D gene. V lost 0 bases to trimming and J lost 8 bases, with 14 bases between them. Germline assignment: CDR1 GTSNPN and CDR2 SVGIG (reference sequence). CDR3 length: 14 residues.

The chain links TRBV28 to TRBJ2-7, with unresolved D. Between the trimmed V and J ends, which lost 5 bases and 3 bases, there was a span of 5 bases. Germline CDR1 and CDR2: MDHEN and SYDVKM. This CDR3 region has 11 residues. DNA for the CDR3: TGTGCCAGCAGTCAGAACTACGAGCAGTACTTC. Amino acids: CASSQNYEQYF.

The rearrangement joins TRBV27 to TRBJ2-5; 7 positions match TRBD2. V was clipped by 4 bases and J by 2 bases; unmatched bases: 16. This CDR3 has 18 amino acids. The germline V gene has CDR1 MNHEY and CDR2 SMNVEV (reference sequence). The CDR3 is CASSSLAVGGSGQETQYF. DNA of the CDR3: TGTGCCAGCAGTTCCCTCGCGGTCGGCGGGAGTGGTCAAGAGACCCAGTACTTC.

The chain employs TRBV15 and TRBJ2-7; D is perhaps TRBD1 (5 bases). This CDR3 is 13 amino acids long. Trimming left V 5 bases short and J 6 bases short, with 14 bases between. Germline V CDR1 and CDR2: LNHNV, YYDKDF (reference sequence). In DNA, the CDR3 is TGTGCCACCAGCTCCGGACGGACAACCGAGCAGTACTTC. Encoded protein: CATSSGRTTEQYF.

The V call is TRBV5-6, the J call TRBJ1-6, with D perhaps TRBD1 (5 bases). From germline, CDR1 is SGHDT and CDR2 YYEEEE. Trimming removed 7 bases from V and 10 bases from J, with 12 bases in between. This CDR3 comprises 12 residues. The CDR3 reads CASQQGISPLHF. CDR3 DNA sequence: TGTGCCAGCCAGCAGGGTATATCACCCCTCCACTTT.